One sample yielded the 12 T cell receptor beta chains listed below, sequenced in a study of cytomegalovirus exposure and HLA in healthy donors. The PCR made use of 60 Vbeta and 13 Jbeta primers. TCRdb's table, derived via immunoSEQ multiplex PCR, lists solely in-frame clones and lacks some. The sample has around 100,000 clones, about 68% seen once. The specimen was PBMCs. Receptor source: a man aged 25-40 years in good health and CMV-seropositive.

The V gene is TRBV6-5, the J gene TRBJ2-1; 7 bases line up with TRBD2. The CDR3 consists of 15 residues. Germline trimming cut 6 bases from V and 4 bases from J; bases unmatched to any gene: 9. The germline V gene encodes CDR1 MNHEY and CDR2 SVGAGI. CDR3 sequence: CASRWGGTQYNEQFF. CDR3 coding DNA: TGTGCCAGCAGGTGGGGGGGTACGCAATACAATGAGCAGTTCTTC.

The chain employs TRBV7-2 and TRBJ1-1; D not resolved. The CDR3 spans 13 residues. Germline V gene lookup returns CDR1 SGHTA and CDR2 FQGNSA. Trimming cost V 2 bases and J 5 bases, with 9 bases left between them. CDR3: CASSLRPGTEAFF. CDR3 coding DNA: TGTGCCAGCAGCTTAAGGCCGGGTACTGAAGCTTTCTTT.

The V gene is TRBV30, the J gene TRBJ1-3; D perhaps matches TRBD1 (5 bases). Germline values: CDR1 GTSNPN, CDR2 SVGIG (reference sequence). CDR3 length equals 12 residues. Deletions cut 7 bases from V and 6 bases from J, with 13 bases between. CDR3 loop: CALTGRANTIYF. The CDR3 DNA follows: TGTGCCTTGACGGGCAGGGCAAACACCATATATTTT.

This clone was seen only a few times. The CDR3 region has the DNA TGTGCCAGCAGCTTGGGGGCTAGCGGGGGGGTTTATGAGCAGTTCTTC. As protein: CASSLGASGGVYEQFF. This sequence joins TRBV5-4 and TRBJ2-1; 12 nucleotides match TRBD2. The CDR3 runs 16 residues. CDR1 is SGHNT and CDR2 is YYREEE in the germline V gene (reference sequence). With V trimmed by 0 bases and J by 8 bases, 6 bases remained unmatched.

This chain uses TRBV28 with TRBJ1-4, with D perhaps matching TRBD1 (6 bases). CDR1 is MDHEN, CDR2 SYDVKM, per germline. The CDR3 runs to 16 residues. V was trimmed by 3 bases and J by 3 bases, leaving 14 bases between them. The CDR3 DNA follows: TGTGCCAGCAGTTTCGACTTGGGGGCGTCTAATGAAAAACTGTTTTTT. It specifies CASSFDLGASNEKLFF.

V gene TRBV27 combines with J gene TRBJ2-7; possible D gene TRBD1, 7 bases. Trimming removed 2 bases from V and 4 bases from J, with 12 bases in between. The CDR3 spans 14 residues. Germline V gene lookup returns CDR1 MNHEY and CDR2 SMNVEV (reference sequence). CDR3 DNA sequence: TGTGCCAGCAGTTTAAAGGGGGCGGGATACGAGCAGTACTTC. Protein: CASSLKGAGYEQYF.

This clone came up a few times. The chain combines TRBV2 with TRBJ1-1; no firm D call. CDR1 and CDR2 from the germline V gene are SNHLY and FYNNEI. V lost 4 bases and J lost 10, with 10 bases in between. The CDR3 spans 11 residues. The CDR3 here is CASSVERRAFF. CDR3 nucleotide sequence: TGTGCCAGCAGTGTAGAACGGAGAGCTTTCTTT.

This clone was recorded once. The rearrangement joins TRBV21-1 to TRBJ2-3; TRBD2, the table's D call, was not compared with the DNA. TRBV21-1 is designated a pseudogene. The CDR3 is 15 amino acids. CDR3 coding DNA: TGTGCCAGCAGCAAAATAGCGGGGGGGCCAGATACGCAGTATTTT. Its protein is CASSKIAGGPDTQYF.

This clone showed up just once. V usage is TRBV27 and J usage is TRBJ1-2; 8 nucleotides align to TRBD1. Unmatched junction bases numbered 10, after V lost 5 bases and J lost 8 bases. Germline V gene lookup returns CDR1 MNHEY and CDR2 SMNVEV (reference sequence). The CDR3 length is 14 residues. CDR3 residues: CASSHDRGVGGYTF. The DNA of the CDR3 is TGTGCCAGCAGTCACGACAGGGGAGTTGGCGGCTACACCTTC.

The genes are TRBV29-1 and TRBJ1-5, with 7 bases that match TRBD1. The CDR3 loop spans 13 amino acids. Germline V gene lookup returns CDR1 SQVTM and CDR2 ANQGSEA. J lost 6 bases, V lost 6 bases, and 8 bases had no gene match. Written as DNA, the CDR3 is TGCAGCGTGACAGGGAATGAGGGTCAGCCCCAGCATTTT. It yields the protein CSVTGNEGQPQHF.

This clone is a singleton in its sample. The rearrangement uses TRBV11-1 and TRBJ2-3; TRBD2 matches at 7 bases. Germline V gene data show CDR1 as SGHAT and CDR2 as FQDESV (reference sequence). Germline trimming cut 5 bases from V and 0 bases from J; bases unmatched to any gene: 5. This CDR3 region has 15 residues. The DNA of the CDR3 is TGTGCCAGCAGCCAACTAGCGCTCAGCACAGATACGCAGTATTTT. Amino acids: CASSQLALSTDTQYF.

V usage is TRBV5-1 and J usage is TRBJ1-1, with TRBD1 matching over 7 bases. This CDR3 is 15 amino acids long. The V segment lost 4 bases and the J segment 4 bases; nucleotides outside the gene matches: 10. The germline gives CDR1 SGHRS, CDR2 YFSETQ. The CDR3 protein is CASSGEQGISTEAFF. CDR3 DNA sequence: TGCGCCAGCAGCGGGGAACAGGGGATAAGCACTGAAGCTTTCTTT.